The T cell receptor beta chain described here comes from a study of T cell repertoires in cytomegalovirus infection (dated by TCRdb to about 2019). In the study overall: Recently identified HLA-C-restricted CMV epitopes, whose presentation resists viral immunomodulation, were targeted by peptide stimulations together with well-studied HLA-B-restricted epitopes. Donor HLA type was relevant to the analysis, as public TCR beta signatures indicated carriage of CMV infection together with the matching HLA type.

Looking up the germline V gene yields CDR1 SQVTM and CDR2 ANQGSEA. The CDR3 runs 14 amino acids, cysteine and phenylalanine included. Left in the record is the CDR3 DNA by itself, 42 bases read in frame from the first base. V drops 6 bases and J drops 1 base, leaving 13 bases in between. The treatment or condition label, as the study defines it: in vitro stimulation with specific CMV peptide epitopes to enrich CMV-specific T cells. To note about this clonotype: Its antigen remains unidentified. The sample holds no much larger clone one base away, and base qualities are not on file.

Results the study describes overall, beyond this receptor: The ex vivo response was dominated by HLA-C-restricted CMV-specific TCR beta clonotypes, and the single most frequent clonotype in two of eight donors was supplied by these HLA-C-restricted clonotypes. Cumulative frequency of public TCR beta family members discriminated carriers of CMV infection plus the relevant HLA type in this cohort and an independent 352-donor cohort.

The listed sequencing device is Illumina HiSeq 1500. TCRdb reanalyzed the raw reads on its own, using fastp at Q25 for trimming and MiXCR for clone calling, and kept in-frame beta chains. Identical CDR3 proteins give one entry, which carries the most common genes and DNA. A total of approximately 730,000 distinct CDR3 sequences appear in this sample, 25% to 35% of them only once. The top ten constitute less than 15% of the sample. The source material was cultured CD8+ T cells from PBMCs, sampled from culture after CMV antigen stimulation. The chain is encoded by TRBV29-1 joined to TRBJ2-1; a tentative D match to TRBD1 spans 8 bases. The sequence was obtained from a human donor in good health (CMV status not recorded). Some clones in this sample may be carry-over from other donors' samples. This receptor carries the CDR3 CSVNRGGSYNEQFF. The sequenced DNA: TGCAGCGTAAACAGGGGGGGTTCCTACAATGAGCAGTTCTTC.